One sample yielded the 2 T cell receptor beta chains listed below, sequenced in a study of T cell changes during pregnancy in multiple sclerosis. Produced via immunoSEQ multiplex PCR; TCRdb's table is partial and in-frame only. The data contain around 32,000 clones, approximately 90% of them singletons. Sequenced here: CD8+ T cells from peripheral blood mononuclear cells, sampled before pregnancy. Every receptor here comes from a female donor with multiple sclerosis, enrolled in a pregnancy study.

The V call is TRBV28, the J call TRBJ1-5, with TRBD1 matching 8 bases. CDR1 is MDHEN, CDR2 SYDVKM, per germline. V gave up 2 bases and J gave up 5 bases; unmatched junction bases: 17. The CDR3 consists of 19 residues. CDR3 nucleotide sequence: TGTGCCAGCAGTTTACCCCAGGGGGCTCTCCCCGGCCACGATCAGCCCCAGCATTTT. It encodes CASSLPQGALPGHDQPQHF.

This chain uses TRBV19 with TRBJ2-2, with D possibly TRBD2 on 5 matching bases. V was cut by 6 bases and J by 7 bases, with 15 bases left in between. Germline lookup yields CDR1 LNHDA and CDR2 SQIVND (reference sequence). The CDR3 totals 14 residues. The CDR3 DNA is TGTGCCAGTAGGGGAGCTAGCTTGGGCGGGGAGCTGTTTTTT. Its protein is CASRGASLGGELFF.